The 10 T cell receptor beta chains below were found in one sample sequenced in a study of T cell clones after liver transplantation (dated 2019 in TCRdb). Library preparation was by the immunoSEQ multiplex PCR assay. TCRdb carries this immuneACCESS record with in-frame sequences only. Its versions omit some clonotypes, under half of them owing to an unresolved V gene in the studies checked, with the rest unexplained. The sample yields about 76,000 clones; less than 85% were counted once. The ten most abundant clones make up roughly 3% of the sample. The sample here was CD4+ T cells from blood, taken at the 22-month timepoint. These receptors came from a human patient who received a liver transplant. After a transplant, not all T cells may be the patient's own; some may come from the graft donor.

The rearrangement links TRBV5-1 to TRBJ1-1; D gene ambiguous. Germline assignment: CDR1 SGHRS and CDR2 YFSETQ. Trimming cost V 0 bases and J 6 bases, with 12 bases left between them. CDR3 length: 14 amino acids. In DNA, the CDR3 is TGCGCCAGCAGCTTGGTCCCCGGAACCGCTGAAGCTTTCTTT. Its protein product is CASSLVPGTAEAFF.

The chain combines TRBV29-1 with TRBJ2-5, with TRBD1 identical over 9 bases. The J call may not be correct, given that the DNA end is closer to TRBJ2-7. The length of the CDR3 is 13 residues. Looked up from germline, CDR1 is SQVTM and CDR2 is ANQGSEA. The CDR3 loop is CSVEQGAPYEQYF. The DNA for the CDR3 is TGCAGCGTGGAACAGGGGGCCCCCTACGAGCAGTACTTC.

This clone has a count of ten or more. The chain links TRBV11-3 to TRBJ2-7; TRBD1 or TRBD2 may be the D gene (5 bases each). Trimming cost V 5 bases and J 2 bases, with 13 bases left between them. From germline, CDR1 is SGHNT and CDR2 YENEEA. The CDR3 consists of 14 residues. The CDR3 nucleotides read TGTGCCAGCAGCGTACGGGACGGTACCTACGAGCAGTACTTC. It specifies CASSVRDGTYEQYF.

The CDR3 nucleotides read TGTGCCAGCAGCTCCGGACTAGCGGGAGATACAGAGACCCAGTACTTC. Its translation is CASSSGLAGDTETQYF. The rearrangement joins TRBV2 to TRBJ2-5, with 13 bases lining up with TRBD2. Germline loops: CDR1 SNHLY, CDR2 FYNNEI. Trimming at V came to 6 bases and at J to 4 bases, leaving 8 bases not matched to a gene. This CDR3 region has 16 residues.

The chain carries TRBV6-1 and TRBJ1-4; D is perhaps TRBD1 (6 bases). Germline lookup yields CDR1 MNHNS and CDR2 SASEGT. V lost 5 bases to trimming and J lost 8 bases, with 15 bases between them. This CDR3 contains 14 residues. The chain's CDR3 is CASSRTGRSEKLFF. The CDR3 region has the DNA TGTGCCAGCAGTCGAACAGGGAGGAGCGAAAAACTGTTTTTT.

J is TRBJ1-3 and V is TRBV7-6; D perhaps matches TRBD1 (6 bases). Germline CDR1 reads SGHVS; CDR2 reads FNYEAQ. This CDR3 has 14 residues. Trimming left V 5 bases short and J 5 bases short, with 13 bases between. For the CDR3, the DNA is TGTGCCAGCAGCCCCAGGGGTTCCCGAAACACCATATATTTT. Translated, it gives CASSPRGSRNTIYF.

The chain combines TRBV19 with TRBJ2-1; D remains unclear. CDR3 size: 13 residues. Deletions cut 0 bases from V and 5 bases from J, with 5 bases between. Germline CDR1 LNHDA, CDR2 SQIVND (reference sequence). CDR3 DNA: TGTGCCAGTAGTATAGACAGAAACAATGAGCAGTTCTTC. This gives the protein CASSIDRNNEQFF.

V and J are TRBV2 and TRBJ2-7, with 7 bases matching TRBD2. This CDR3 is 13 amino acids long. The germline V gene encodes CDR1 SNHLY and CDR2 FYNNEI. J gave up 3 bases and V 8 bases, and 7 bases lay outside the gene matches. The CDR3 DNA reads TGTGCCAGCTTACTCGGGGAGGGCTACGAGCAGTACTTC. The encoded protein is CASLLGEGYEQYF.

The V call is TRBV28, the J call TRBJ2-1, with TRBD2 matching 7 bases. This CDR3 has 17 residues. Per germline, CDR1 MDHEN and CDR2 SYDVKM. With 7 bases clipped from V and 0 bases from J, the junction kept 12 bases outside the gene matches. The CDR3 loop reads CASTVPPSGRSYNEQFF. The CDR3 DNA is TGTGCCAGCACCGTCCCCCCTAGCGGACGCTCCTACAATGAGCAGTTCTTC.

The chain couples TRBV25-1 to TRBJ1-2, with D uncertain. The CDR3 loop spans 12 amino acids. The V end lost 2 bases, the J end lost 6 bases, and 7 bases lay between the germline ends. The germline gives CDR1 MGHDK, CDR2 SYGVNS. CDR3 nucleotide sequence: TGTGCCAGCAGTGAAGTGGTGGATGGCTACACCTTC. Translating it yields CASSEVVDGYTF.